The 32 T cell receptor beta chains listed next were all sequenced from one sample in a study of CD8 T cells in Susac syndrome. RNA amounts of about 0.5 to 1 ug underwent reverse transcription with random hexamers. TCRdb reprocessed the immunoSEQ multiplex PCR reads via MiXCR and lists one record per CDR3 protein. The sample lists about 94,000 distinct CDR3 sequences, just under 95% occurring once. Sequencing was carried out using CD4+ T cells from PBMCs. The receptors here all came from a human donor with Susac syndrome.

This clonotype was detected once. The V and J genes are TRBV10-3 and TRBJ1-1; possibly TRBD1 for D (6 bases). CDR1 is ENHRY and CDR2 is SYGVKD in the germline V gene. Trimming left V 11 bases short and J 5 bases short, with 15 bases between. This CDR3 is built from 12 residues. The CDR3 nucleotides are TGTGCCTCAAAGTCGGGGGCAACTGAAGCTTTCTTT. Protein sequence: CASKSGATEAFF.

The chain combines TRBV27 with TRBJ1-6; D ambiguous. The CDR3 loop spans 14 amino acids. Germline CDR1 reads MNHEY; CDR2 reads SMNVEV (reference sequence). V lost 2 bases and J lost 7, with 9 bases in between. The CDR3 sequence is CASSLIAANSPLHF. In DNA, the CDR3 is TGTGCCAGCAGTTTAATAGCGGCGAATTCACCCCTCCACTTT.

Here the CDR3 reads CASRPDTSYNEQFF. The CDR3 nucleotides are TGTGCCAGCAGACCCGACACGTCCTACAATGAGCAGTTCTTC. This rearrangement joins TRBV7-9 to TRBJ2-1; the D is unclear. Germline V lookup: CDR1 SEHNR, CDR2 FQNEAQ (reference sequence). This CDR3 region has 14 residues. V was clipped by 6 bases and J by 1 base, with 10 bases between them.

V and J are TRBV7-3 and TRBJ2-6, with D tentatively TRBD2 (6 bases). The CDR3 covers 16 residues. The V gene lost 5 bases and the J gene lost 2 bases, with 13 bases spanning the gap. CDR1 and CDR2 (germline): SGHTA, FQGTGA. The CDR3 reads CASSPPEGTGANVLTF. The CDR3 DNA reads TGTGCCAGCAGCCCTCCGGAGGGCACTGGGGCCAACGTCCTGACTTTC.

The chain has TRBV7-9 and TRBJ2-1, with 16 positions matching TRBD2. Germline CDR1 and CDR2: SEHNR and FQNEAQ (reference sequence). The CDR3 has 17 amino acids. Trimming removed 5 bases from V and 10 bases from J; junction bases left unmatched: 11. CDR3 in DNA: TGTGCCAGCAGCACCCCGGGACTAGCGGGGGGGCCTGGAGAGCAGTTCTTC. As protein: CASSTPGLAGGPGEQFF.

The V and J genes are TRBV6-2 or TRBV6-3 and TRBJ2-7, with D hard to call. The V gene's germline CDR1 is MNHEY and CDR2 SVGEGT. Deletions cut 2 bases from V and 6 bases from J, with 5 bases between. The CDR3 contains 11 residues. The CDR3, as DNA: TGTGCCAGCAGTTACCGGTCCGAGCAGTACTTC. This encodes CASSYRSEQYF.

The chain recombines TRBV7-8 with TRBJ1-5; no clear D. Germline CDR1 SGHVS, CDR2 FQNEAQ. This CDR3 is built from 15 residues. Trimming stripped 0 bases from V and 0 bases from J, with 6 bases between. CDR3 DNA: TGTGCCAGCAGCTTAGCGTATGATAGCAATCAGCCCCAGCATTTT. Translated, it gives CASSLAYDSNQPQHF.

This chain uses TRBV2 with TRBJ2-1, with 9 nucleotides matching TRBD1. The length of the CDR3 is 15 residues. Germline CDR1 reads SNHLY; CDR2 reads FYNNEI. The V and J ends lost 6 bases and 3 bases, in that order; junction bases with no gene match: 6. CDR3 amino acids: CASRGATGGYNEQFF. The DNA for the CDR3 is TGTGCCAGCAGAGGAGCGACAGGGGGCTACAATGAGCAGTTCTTC.

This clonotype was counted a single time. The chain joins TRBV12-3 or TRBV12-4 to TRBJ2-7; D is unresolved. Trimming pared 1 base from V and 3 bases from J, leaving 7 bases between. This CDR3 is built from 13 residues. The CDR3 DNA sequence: TGTGCCAGCAGTTTAGGACACTTCTACGAGCAGTACTTC. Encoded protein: CASSLGHFYEQYF.

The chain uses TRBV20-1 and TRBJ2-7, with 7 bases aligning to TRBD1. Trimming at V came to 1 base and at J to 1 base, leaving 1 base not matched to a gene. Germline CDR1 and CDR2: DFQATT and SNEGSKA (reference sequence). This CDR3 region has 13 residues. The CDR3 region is CSARVGQSYEQYF. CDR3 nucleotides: TGCAGTGCTAGAGTGGGACAGTCCTACGAGCAGTACTTC.

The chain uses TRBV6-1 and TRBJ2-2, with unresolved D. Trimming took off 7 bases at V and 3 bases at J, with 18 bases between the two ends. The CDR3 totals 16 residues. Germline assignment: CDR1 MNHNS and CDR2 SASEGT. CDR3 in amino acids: CASTHRWQDHTGELFF. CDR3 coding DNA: TGTGCCAGCACCCATAGGTGGCAGGACCACACCGGGGAGCTGTTTTTT.

CDR3 region: CSARDRRTGAYEQYF. CDR3 DNA sequence: TGCAGTGCTAGAGATCGTAGGACAGGAGCCTACGAGCAGTACTTC. The J gene is TRBJ2-7, the V gene TRBV20-1; 7 bases fit TRBD1. The junction had 7 bases not matched to a gene; V was cut back by 0 bases and J by 2 bases. The CDR3 length is 15 residues. Per the germline V gene, CDR1 is DFQATT and CDR2 is SNEGSKA (reference sequence).

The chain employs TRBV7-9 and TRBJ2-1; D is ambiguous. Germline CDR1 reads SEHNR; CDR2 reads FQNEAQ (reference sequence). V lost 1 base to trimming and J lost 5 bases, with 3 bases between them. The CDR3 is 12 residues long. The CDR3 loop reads CASSLEDNEQFF. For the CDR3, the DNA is TGTGCCAGCAGCTTAGAGGACAATGAGCAGTTCTTC.

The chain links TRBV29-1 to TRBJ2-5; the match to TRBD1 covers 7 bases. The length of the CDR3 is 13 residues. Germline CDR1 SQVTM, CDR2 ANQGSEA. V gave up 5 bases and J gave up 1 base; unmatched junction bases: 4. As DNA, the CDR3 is TGCAGCGTTTTGACAGGGCCCCAAGAGACCCAGTACTTC. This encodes CSVLTGPQETQYF.

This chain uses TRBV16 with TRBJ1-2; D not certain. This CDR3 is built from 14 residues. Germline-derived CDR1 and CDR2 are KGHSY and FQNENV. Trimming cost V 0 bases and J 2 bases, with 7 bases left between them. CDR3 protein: CASSQSAQNYGYTF. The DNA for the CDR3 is TGTGCCAGCAGCCAATCTGCACAGAACTATGGCTACACCTTC.

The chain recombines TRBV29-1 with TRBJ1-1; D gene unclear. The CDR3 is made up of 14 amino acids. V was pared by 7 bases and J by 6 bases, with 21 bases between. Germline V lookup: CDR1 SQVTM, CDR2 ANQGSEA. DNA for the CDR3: TGCAGCGCGCACTCAATTACGGGTCGGGCTGAAGCTTTCTTT. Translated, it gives CSAHSITGRAEAFF.

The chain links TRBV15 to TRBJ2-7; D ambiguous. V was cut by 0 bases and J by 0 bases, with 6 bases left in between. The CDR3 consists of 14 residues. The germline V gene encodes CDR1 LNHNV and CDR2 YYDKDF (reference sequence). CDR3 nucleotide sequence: TGTGCCACCAGCAGAGATCGGAGCTCCTACGAGCAGTACTTC. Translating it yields CATSRDRSSYEQYF.

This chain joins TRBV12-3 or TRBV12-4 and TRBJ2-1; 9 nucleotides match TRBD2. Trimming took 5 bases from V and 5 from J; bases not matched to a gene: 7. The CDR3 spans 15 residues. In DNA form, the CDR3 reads TGTGCCAGCAGTACCCTAGCGGGGATCCACAATGAGCAGTTCTTC. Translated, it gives CASSTLAGIHNEQFF.

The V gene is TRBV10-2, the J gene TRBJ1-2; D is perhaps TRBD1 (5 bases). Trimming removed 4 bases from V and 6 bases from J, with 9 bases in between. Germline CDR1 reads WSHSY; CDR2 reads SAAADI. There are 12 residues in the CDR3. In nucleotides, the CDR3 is TGCGCCAGCAGTGGGCAGGGAAATGGCTACACCTTC. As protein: CASSGQGNGYTF.

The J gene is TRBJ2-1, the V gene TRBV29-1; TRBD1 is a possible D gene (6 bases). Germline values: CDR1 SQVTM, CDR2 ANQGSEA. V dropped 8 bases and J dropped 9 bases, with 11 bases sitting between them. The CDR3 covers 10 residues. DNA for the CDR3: TGCAGCACAGGGAGTTCTGAGCAGTTCTTC. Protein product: CSTGSSEQFF.

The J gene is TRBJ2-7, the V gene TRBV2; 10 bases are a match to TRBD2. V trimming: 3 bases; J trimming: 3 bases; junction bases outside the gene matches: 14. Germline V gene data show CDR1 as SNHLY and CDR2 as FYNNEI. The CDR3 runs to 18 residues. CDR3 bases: TGTGCCAGCAGTGAGAGGGCTAGCGGGGGACTTTCTTACTACGAGCAGTACTTC. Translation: CASSERASGGLSYYEQYF.

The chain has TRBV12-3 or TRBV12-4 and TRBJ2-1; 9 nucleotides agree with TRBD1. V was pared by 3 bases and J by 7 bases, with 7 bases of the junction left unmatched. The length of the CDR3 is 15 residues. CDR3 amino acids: CASSFPQGARNEQFF. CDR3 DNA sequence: TGTGCCAGCAGTTTCCCACAGGGGGCTCGTAATGAGCAGTTCTTC.

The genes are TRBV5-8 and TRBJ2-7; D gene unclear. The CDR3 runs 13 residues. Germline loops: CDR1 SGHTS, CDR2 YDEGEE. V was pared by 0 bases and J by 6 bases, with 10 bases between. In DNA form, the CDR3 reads TGTGCCAGCAGCTTGGGGGTCAGGCGCGAGCAGTACTTC. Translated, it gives CASSLGVRREQYF.

The CDR3 sequence: CASGTPTGGHTGELFF. The CDR3 coding sequence is TGTGCTAGTGGAACACCGACAGGGGGCCACACCGGGGAGCTGTTTTTT. V and J are TRBV12-5 and TRBJ2-2; 10 nucleotides line up with TRBD1. The CDR3 is made up of 16 amino acids. With V trimmed by 6 bases and J by 3 bases, 7 bases remained unmatched. The germline V gene has CDR1 LGHNT and CDR2 FRNRAP.

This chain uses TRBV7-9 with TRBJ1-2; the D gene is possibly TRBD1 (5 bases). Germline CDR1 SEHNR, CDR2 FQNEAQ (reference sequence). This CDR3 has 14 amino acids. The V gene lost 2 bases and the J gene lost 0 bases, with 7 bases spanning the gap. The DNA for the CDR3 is TGTGCCAGCAGCTTATTGGGGGCTAACTATGGCTACACCTTC. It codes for CASSLLGANYGYTF.

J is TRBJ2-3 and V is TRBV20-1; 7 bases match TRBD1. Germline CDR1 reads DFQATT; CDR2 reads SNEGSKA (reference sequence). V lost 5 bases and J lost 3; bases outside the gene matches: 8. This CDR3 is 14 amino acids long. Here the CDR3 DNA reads TGCAGTGCTCCGAGACAGGGTAGAACAGATACGCAGTATTTT. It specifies CSAPRQGRTDTQYF.

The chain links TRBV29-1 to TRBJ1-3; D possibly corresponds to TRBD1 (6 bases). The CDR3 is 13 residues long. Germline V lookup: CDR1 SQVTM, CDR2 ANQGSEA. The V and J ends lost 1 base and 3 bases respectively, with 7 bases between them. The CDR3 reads CSVEGTVGNTIYF. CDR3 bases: TGCAGCGTTGAAGGGACAGTTGGAAACACCATATATTTT. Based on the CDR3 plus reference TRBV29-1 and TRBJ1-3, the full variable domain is SAVISQKPSRDICQRGTSLTIQCQVDSQVTMMFWYRQQPGQSLTLIATANQGSEATYESGFVIDKFPISRPNLTFSTLTVSNMSPEDSSIYLCSVEGTVGNTIYFGEGSWLTVV.

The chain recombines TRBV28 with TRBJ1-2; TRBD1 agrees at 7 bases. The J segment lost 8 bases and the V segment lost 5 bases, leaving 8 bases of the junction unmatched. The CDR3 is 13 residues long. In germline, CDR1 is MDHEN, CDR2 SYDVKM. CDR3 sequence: CASSPRGLEGYTF. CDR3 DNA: TGTGCCAGCAGTCCGAGGGGGCTGGAAGGCTACACCTTC.

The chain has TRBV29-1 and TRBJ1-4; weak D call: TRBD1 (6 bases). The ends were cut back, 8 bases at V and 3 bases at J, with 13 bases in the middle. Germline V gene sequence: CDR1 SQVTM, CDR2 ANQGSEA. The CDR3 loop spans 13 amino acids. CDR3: CSLPDSPNEKLFF. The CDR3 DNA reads TGCAGCTTACCGGACAGTCCTAATGAAAAACTGTTTTTT.

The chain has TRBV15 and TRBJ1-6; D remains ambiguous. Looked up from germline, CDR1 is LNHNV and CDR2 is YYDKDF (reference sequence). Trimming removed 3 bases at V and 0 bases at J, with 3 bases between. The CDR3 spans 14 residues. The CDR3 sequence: CATSRSSYNSPLHF. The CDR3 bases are TGTGCCACCAGCAGGAGCTCCTATAATTCACCCCTCCACTTT.

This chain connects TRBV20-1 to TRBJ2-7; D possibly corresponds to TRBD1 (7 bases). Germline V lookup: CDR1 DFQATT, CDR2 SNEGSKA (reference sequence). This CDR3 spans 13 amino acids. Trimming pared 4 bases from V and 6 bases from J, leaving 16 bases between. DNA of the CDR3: TGCAGTGCTACCAGCCGACAGGGAGGCGAGCAGTACTTC. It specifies CSATSRQGGEQYF.

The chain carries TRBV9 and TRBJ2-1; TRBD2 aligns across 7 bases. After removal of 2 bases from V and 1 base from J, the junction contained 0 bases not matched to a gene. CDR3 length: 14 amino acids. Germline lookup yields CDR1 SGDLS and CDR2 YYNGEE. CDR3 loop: CASSVSGSYNEQFF. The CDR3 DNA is TGTGCCAGCAGCGTTAGCGGGTCCTACAATGAGCAGTTCTTC.